Following are 15 T cell receptor beta chains from one sample sequenced in a study of blood T cell repertoires in COVID-19. The assay was immunoSEQ multiplex PCR, and TCRdb's table has in-frame clones only and misses some. The sample has some 150,000 clones, about 80% seen once. Sequencing was done on a sample of peripheral blood. The receptor set was obtained from a human donor in a cohort sampled during active COVID-19.

This chain uses TRBV6-5 with TRBJ1-4; D not certain. The germline V gene has CDR1 MNHEY and CDR2 SVGAGI. The CDR3 extends over 14 amino acids. V lost 8 bases to trimming and J lost 0 bases, with 10 bases between them. Written as DNA, the CDR3 is TGTGCCAGCGGGCAGCCTGCAACTAATGAAAAACTGTTTTTT. Protein product: CASGQPATNEKLFF.

In the case of this clone: The same CDR3 also results from other DNA sequences found in this sample. The J gene is TRBJ1-1, the V gene TRBV7-9, with a tentative D call TRBD1 (6 bases). Germline CDR1 and CDR2: SEHNR and FQNEAQ (reference sequence). V was trimmed by 5 bases and J by 1 base, leaving 11 bases between them. The CDR3 has 14 amino acids. The CDR3 bases are TGTGCCAGCAGCCCCAGGGGAGAGAACACTGAAGCTTTCTTT. This sequence encodes CASSPRGENTEAFF.

The count of this clone is one. The rearrangement links TRBV5-1 to TRBJ2-7, with 8 bases identical to TRBD1. CDR1 and CDR2 from the germline V gene are SGHRS and YFSETQ. This CDR3 region has 17 residues. The trim removed 4 bases at V and 3 bases at J, leaving 15 bases unmatched. The DNA of the CDR3 is TGCGCCAGCAGCACCAGTTTCTCCGGGACAGGACGCTACGAGCAGTACTTC. The encoded protein is CASSTSFSGTGRYEQYF.

The V gene is TRBV6-1, the J gene TRBJ2-3, with D possibly matching TRBD1 (6 bases). V dropped 3 bases and J dropped 0 bases, with 7 bases sitting between them. The CDR3 sequence is 14 residues long. Germline CDR1 reads MNHNS; CDR2 reads SASEGT. The CDR3 DNA reads TGTGCCAGCAGTGACAGGGGTAGCACAGATACGCAGTATTTT. Amino acid sequence: CASSDRGSTDTQYF.

The chain employs TRBV6-5 and TRBJ2-1; 9 bases map to TRBD1. V lost 8 bases and J lost 7; bases outside the gene matches: 3. The CDR3 covers 12 residues. Germline V lookup: CDR1 MNHEY, CDR2 SVGAGI. DNA for the CDR3: TGTGCCAGCTGGACAGGGGTAAATGAGCAGTTCTTC. It is translated as CASWTGVNEQFF.

The genes are TRBV18 and TRBJ2-1; 16 positions agree with TRBD2. After removal of 2 bases from V and 3 bases from J, the junction contained 10 bases not matched to a gene. The CDR3 is made up of 20 amino acids. Germline CDR1 KGHSH, CDR2 LQKENI. CDR3 sequence (DNA): TGTGCCAGCTCACCAAAACCCGGGACTAGCGGGGGGGCTAGCTACAATGAGCAGTTCTTC. Protein product: CASSPKPGTSGGASYNEQFF.

This chain joins TRBV19 and TRBJ2-3; 10 nucleotides line up with TRBD1. The CDR3 has 14 amino acids. Germline V gene data show CDR1 as LNHDA and CDR2 as SQIVND (reference sequence). V lost 5 bases, J lost 4 bases, and 3 bases stayed unmatched. The CDR3 loop is CASSETGGADTQYF. The CDR3 DNA reads as TGTGCCAGTAGTGAGACAGGGGGCGCAGATACGCAGTATTTT.

The V and J genes are TRBV27 and TRBJ1-1; no clear D gene. Looked up from germline, CDR1 is MNHEY and CDR2 is SMNVEV (reference sequence). The CDR3 has 15 residues. V gave up 2 bases and J gave up 0 bases, with 10 bases separating them. CDR3: CASSLGSGVNTEAFF. The CDR3 DNA sequence: TGTGCCAGCAGTTTAGGGAGTGGGGTGAACACTGAAGCTTTCTTT.

The chain uses TRBV14 and TRBJ2-2; 7 bases fit TRBD1. This CDR3 contains 16 residues. The junction had 11 bases not matched to a gene; V was cut back by 4 bases and J by 6 bases. Per the germline V gene, CDR1 is SGHDN and CDR2 is FVKESK. CDR3 in amino acids: CASSLPGQRPAGELFF. DNA of the CDR3: TGTGCCAGCAGCCTTCCGGGACAGAGGCCTGCCGGGGAGCTGTTTTTT.

This chain links TRBV7-2 with TRBJ1-5; D gene unclear. The germline gives CDR1 SGHTA, CDR2 FQGNSA. Trimming removed 1 base from V and 5 bases from J, with 9 bases in between. The CDR3 totals 14 residues. The CDR3 sequence is CASSLVGSDQPQHF. The CDR3 nucleotides read TGTGCCAGCAGCTTAGTGGGCAGTGATCAGCCCCAGCATTTT.

The rearrangement joins TRBV3-1 (or the pseudogene TRBV3-2) to TRBJ2-3; no definite D call. This CDR3 comprises 14 residues. Germline CDR1 reads LGHDT; CDR2 reads YNNKEL (reference sequence). With 4 bases removed from V and 4 bases from J, the gap between germline ends came to 12 bases. The CDR3 region has the DNA TGTGCCAGCAGCCCCTCGGGTGTGGCAGATACGCAGTATTTT. Its translation: CASSPSGVADTQYF.

This clone was observed once. The chain is built from TRBV7-3 and TRBJ1-3; no clear D gene. The CDR3 loop spans 13 amino acids. V lost 5 bases to trimming and J lost 4 bases, with 9 bases between them. The germline V gene has CDR1 SGHTA and CDR2 FQGTGA. The CDR3, as DNA: TGTGCCAGCAGCACGAGCGGGGGAAACACCATATATTTT. As protein: CASSTSGGNTIYF.

The V and J genes are TRBV15 and TRBJ2-1; possibly TRBD2 for D (5 bases). The CDR3 sequence is 15 residues long. V lost 1 base and J 4 bases, leaving 11 bases between the germline ends. CDR1 is LNHNV, CDR2 YYDKDF, per germline (reference sequence). Here the CDR3 reads CATSRGGPSYNEQFF. As DNA, the CDR3 is TGTGCCACCAGCAGAGGCGGGCCTTCGTACAATGAGCAGTTCTTC.

The genes are TRBV7-8 and TRBJ1-1, with D possibly matching TRBD1 (5 bases). The germline gives CDR1 SGHVS, CDR2 FQNEAQ. The CDR3 has 16 amino acids. V was shortened by 0 bases and J by 4 bases, with 15 bases between the two germline ends. In DNA, the CDR3 is TGTGCCAGCAGCTTAGCTAGTGGTCGGGGGAGCACTGAAGCTTTCTTT. Encoded protein: CASSLASGRGSTEAFF.

V is TRBV3-1 (or the pseudogene TRBV3-2) and J is TRBJ1-4; D gene ambiguous. The length of the CDR3 is 15 residues. With 0 bases removed from V and 10 bases from J, the gap between germline ends came to 15 bases. The germline V gene has CDR1 LGHDT and CDR2 YNNKEL (reference sequence). CDR3 nucleotides: TGTGCCAGCAGCCAAGAACCCCGCGTTGGTGGAAAACTGTTTTTT. Encoded protein: CASSQEPRVGGKLFF.